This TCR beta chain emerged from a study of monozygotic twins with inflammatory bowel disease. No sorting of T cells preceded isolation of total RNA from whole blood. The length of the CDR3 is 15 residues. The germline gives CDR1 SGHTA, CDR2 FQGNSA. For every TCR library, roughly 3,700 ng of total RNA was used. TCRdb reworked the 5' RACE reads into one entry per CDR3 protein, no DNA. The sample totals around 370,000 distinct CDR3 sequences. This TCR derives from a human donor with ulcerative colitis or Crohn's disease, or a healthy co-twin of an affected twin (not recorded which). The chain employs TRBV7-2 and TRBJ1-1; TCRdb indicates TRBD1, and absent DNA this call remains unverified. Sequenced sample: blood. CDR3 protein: CASSVQGSLNTEAFF.